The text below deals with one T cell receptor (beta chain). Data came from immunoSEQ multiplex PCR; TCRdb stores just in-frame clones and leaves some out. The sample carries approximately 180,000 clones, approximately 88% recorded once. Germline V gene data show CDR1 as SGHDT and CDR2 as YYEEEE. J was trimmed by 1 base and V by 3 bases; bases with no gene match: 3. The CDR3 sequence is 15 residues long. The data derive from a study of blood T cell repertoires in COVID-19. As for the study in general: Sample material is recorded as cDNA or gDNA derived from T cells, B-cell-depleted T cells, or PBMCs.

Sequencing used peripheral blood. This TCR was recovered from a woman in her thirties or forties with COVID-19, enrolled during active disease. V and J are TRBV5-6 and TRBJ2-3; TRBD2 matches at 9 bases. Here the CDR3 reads CASSWVAGGTDTQYF. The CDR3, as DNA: TGTGCCAGCAGCTGGGTAGCGGGGGGCACAGATACGCAGTATTTT.